This T cell receptor (beta chain) was captured by sequencing in a study of cytomegalovirus exposure and HLA in healthy donors. Study information: Out of about 179 million T cells, an earlier analysis found 117 million unique TCR beta sequences in total.

The CDR3 extends over 15 amino acids. Unmatched junction bases numbered 1, after V lost 0 bases and J lost 3 bases. The germline gives CDR1 MNHNS, CDR2 SASEGT. Primers: 60 Vbeta forward and 13 Jbeta reverse. Here immunoSEQ multiplex PCR was the method, and the copy in TCRdb shows in-frame clones only, minus some. The sample has some 160,000 clones, about 85% seen once. This clone was detected only a few times. The specimen was PBMCs. The chain carries TRBV6-1 and TRBJ2-7; 11 nucleotides agree with TRBD1. The sequence derives from a man younger than 30 in good health and CMV-seronegative. The CDR3 loop reads CASSEAGQGVYEQYF. The CDR3 nucleotides are TGTGCCAGCAGTGAAGCGGGACAGGGGGTCTACGAGCAGTACTTC.